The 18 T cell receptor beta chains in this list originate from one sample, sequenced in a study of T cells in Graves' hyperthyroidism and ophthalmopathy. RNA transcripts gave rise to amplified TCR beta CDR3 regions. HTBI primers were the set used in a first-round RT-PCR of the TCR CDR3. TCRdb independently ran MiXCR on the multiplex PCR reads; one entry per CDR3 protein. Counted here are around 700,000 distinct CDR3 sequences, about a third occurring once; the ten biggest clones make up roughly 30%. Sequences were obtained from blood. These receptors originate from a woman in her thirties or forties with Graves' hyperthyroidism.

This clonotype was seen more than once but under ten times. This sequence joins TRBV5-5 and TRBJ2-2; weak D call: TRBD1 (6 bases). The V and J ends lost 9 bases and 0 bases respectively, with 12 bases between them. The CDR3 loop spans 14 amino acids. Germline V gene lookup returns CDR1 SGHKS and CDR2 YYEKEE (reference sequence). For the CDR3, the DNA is TGTGCCACCGGGGACATCGCGAACACCGGGGAGCTGTTTTTT. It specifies CATGDIANTGELFF.

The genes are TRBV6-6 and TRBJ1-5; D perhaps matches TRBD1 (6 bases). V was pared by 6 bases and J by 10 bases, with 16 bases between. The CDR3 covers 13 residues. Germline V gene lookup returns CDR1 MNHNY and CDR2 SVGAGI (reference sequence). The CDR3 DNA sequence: TGTGCCAGCAGACAGGGTACCCCAAGACCCCAGCATTTT. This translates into CASRQGTPRPQHF.

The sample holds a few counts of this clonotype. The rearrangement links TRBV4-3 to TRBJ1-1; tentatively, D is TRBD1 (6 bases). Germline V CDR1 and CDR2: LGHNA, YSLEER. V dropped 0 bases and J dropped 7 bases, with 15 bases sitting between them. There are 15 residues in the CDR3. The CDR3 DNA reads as TGCGCCAGCAGCCAAGATCAACAGGGTGGGATTGAAGCTTTCTTT. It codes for CASSQDQQGGIEAFF.

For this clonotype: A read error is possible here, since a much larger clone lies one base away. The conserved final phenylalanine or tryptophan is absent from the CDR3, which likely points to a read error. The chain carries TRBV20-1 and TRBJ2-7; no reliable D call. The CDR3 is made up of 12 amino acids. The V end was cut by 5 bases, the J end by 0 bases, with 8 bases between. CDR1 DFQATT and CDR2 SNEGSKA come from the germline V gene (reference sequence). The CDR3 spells CSALMSSYEQYS. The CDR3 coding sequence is TGCAGTGCTTTAATGAGCTCCTACGAGCAGTACTCC.

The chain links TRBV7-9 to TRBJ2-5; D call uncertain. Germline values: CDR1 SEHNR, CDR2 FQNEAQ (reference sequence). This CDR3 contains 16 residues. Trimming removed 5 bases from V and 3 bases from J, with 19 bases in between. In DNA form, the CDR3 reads TGTGCCAGCAGCCAAGCTGGGTCTTACCTTAAAGAGACCCAGTACTTC. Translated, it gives CASSQAGSYLKETQYF.

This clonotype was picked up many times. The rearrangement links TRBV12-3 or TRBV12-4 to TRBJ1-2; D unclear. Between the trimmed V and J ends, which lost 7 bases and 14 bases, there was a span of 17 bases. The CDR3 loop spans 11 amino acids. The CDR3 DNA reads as TGTGCCAGCACCGACTACTTGACAACGACCTTC. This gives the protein CASTDYLTTTF.

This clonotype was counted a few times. CDR3 sequence: CASSRQDRGQETQYF. The CDR3 coding sequence is TGTGCCAGCAGCCGCCAGGACAGGGGGCAAGAGACCCAGTACTTC. This rearrangement joins TRBV4-2 to TRBJ2-5, with 10 bases aligning to TRBD1. CDR1 LGHNA and CDR2 YNFKEQ come from the germline V gene. J was trimmed by 2 bases and V by 4 bases; bases with no gene match: 4. This CDR3 contains 15 residues.

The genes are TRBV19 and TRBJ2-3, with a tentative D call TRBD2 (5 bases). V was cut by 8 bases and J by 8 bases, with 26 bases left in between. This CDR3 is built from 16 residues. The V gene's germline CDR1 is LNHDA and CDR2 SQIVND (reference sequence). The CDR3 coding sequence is TGTGCCAGTCAAAGTAAAGCCGGGGATCAGTTCGTTACGCAGTATTTT. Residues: CASQSKAGDQFVTQYF.

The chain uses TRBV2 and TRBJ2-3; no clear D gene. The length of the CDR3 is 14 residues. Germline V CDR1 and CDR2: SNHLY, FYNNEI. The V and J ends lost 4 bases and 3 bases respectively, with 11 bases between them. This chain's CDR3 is CASSVEGITDTQYF. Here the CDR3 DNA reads TGTGCCAGCAGTGTGGAAGGGATTACAGATACGCAGTATTTT.

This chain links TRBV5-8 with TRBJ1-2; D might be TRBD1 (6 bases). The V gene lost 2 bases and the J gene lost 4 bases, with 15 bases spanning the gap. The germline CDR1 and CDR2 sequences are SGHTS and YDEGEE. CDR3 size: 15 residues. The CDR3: CASSLTGTVGYGYTF. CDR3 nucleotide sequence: TGTGCCAGCAGCTTAACAGGGACGGTGGGCTATGGCTACACCTTC.

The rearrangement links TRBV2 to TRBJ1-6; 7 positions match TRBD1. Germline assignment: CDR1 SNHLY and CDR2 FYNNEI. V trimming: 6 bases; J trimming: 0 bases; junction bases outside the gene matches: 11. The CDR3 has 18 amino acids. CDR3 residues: CASSEQGLRSSYNSPLHF. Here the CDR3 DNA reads TGTGCCAGCAGCGAACAGGGGCTTCGAAGCTCCTATAATTCACCCCTCCACTTT.

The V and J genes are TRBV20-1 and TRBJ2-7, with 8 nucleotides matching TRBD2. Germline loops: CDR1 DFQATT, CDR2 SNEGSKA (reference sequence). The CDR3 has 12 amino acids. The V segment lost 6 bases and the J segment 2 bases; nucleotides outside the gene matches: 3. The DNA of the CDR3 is TGCAGTGCCGTCGGGGGGGCCTACGAGCAGTACTTC. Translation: CSAVGGAYEQYF.

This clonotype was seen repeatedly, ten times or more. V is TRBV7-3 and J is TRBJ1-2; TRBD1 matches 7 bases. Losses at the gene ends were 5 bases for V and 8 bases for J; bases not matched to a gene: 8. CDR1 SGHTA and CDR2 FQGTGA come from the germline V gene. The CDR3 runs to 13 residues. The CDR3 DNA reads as TGTGCCAGCAGCACCGTTGGACAGGTCGGCTACACCTTC. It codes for CASSTVGQVGYTF.

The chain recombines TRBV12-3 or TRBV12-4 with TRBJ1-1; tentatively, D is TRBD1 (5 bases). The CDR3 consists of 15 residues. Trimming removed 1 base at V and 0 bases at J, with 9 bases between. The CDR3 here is CASSLGVGVNTEAFF. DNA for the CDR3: TGTGCCAGCAGTTTAGGGGTGGGGGTGAACACTGAAGCTTTCTTT.

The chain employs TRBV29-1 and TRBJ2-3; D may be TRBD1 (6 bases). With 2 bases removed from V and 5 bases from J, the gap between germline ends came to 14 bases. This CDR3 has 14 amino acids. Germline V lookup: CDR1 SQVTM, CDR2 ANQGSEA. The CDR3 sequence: CSVENRVVGDTQYF. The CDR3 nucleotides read TGCAGCGTTGAAAACAGGGTGGTCGGAGATACGCAGTATTTT.

The CDR3 spells CASSDQEATEETQYF. CDR3 DNA sequence: TGTGCCAGCAGTGATCAGGAGGCTACAGAAGAGACCCAGTACTTC. This chain uses TRBV6-1 with TRBJ2-5; possibly TRBD2 for D (5 bases). Germline lookup yields CDR1 MNHNS and CDR2 SASEGT. The CDR3 is 15 amino acids. The V gene lost 3 bases and the J gene lost 3 bases, with 14 bases spanning the gap.

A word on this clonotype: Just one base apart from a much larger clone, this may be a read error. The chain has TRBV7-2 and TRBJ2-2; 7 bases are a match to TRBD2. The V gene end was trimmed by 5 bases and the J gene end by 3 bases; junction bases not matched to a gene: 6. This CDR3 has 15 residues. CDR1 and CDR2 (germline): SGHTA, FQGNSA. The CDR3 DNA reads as TGTGCCAGCAGCCCCAGCGGGGCCTACACCGGGGAGCTGTTTTTT. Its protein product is CASSPSGAYTGELFF. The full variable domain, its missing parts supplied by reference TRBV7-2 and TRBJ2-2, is GAGVSQSPSNKVTEKGKDVELRCDPISGHTALYWYRQSLGQGLEFLIYFQGNSAPDKSGLPSDRFSAERTGGSVSTLTIQRTQQEDSAVYLCASSPSGAYTGELFFGEGSRLTVL.

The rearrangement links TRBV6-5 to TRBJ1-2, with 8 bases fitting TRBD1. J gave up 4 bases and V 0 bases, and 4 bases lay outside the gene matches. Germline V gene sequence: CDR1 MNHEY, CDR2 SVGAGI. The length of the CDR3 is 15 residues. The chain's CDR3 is CASSYSGQAVYGYTF. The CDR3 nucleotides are TGTGCCAGCAGTTACTCGGGACAGGCGGTCTATGGCTACACCTTC.